This TCR beta chain originates from a study of T cell responses to AZD1222 COVID-19 vaccine. Findings and caveats of the study: Unmutated variant regions reportedly attract nearly half of all spike-specific TCRs. AZD1222 recipients seropositive at baseline numbered only 5 or 6. In all cases, repertoires were sampled only after the peak T cell response. The study found vaccine-associated CD4 TCRs spanning spike, dominant at 160-218 and 743-854.

CDR1 and CDR2 from the germline V gene are SGHTA and FQGTGA. The CDR3 sequence is 16 residues long. With 5 bases clipped from V and 5 bases from J, the junction kept 12 bases outside the gene matches. Comments on this clone: The antigen remains undetermined.

The table came from immunoSEQ multiplex PCR; TCRdb's copy has only in-frame clones and leaves some out. Here the sample spans about 74,000 clones, around 86% being singletons. This TCR was sampled from an adult in good health. The genes are TRBV7-3 and TRBJ2-5; 9 bases are a match to TRBD2. The source material was peripheral blood, sampled on day 0 of AZD1222 vaccination. CDR3 nucleotide sequence: TGTGCCAGCAGCCTCCAGTCCGGGACTAGCCACGAGACCCAGTACTTC. Translating it yields CASSLQSGTSHETQYF.